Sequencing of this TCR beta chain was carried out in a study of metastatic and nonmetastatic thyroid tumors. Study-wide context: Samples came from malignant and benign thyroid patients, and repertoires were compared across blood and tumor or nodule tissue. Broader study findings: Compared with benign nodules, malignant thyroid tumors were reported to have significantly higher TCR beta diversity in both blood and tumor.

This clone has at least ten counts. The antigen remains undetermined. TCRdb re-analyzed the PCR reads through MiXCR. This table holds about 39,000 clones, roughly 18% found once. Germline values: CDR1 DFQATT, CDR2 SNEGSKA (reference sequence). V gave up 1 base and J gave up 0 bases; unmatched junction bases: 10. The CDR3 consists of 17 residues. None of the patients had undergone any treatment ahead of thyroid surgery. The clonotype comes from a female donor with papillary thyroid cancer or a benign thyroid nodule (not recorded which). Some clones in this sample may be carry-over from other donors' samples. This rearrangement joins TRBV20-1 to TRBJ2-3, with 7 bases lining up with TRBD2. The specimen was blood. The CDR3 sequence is CSARGLYGGSSTDTQYF. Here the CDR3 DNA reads TGCAGTGCTAGAGGCCTATATGGCGGGAGTAGCACAGATACGCAGTATTTT.